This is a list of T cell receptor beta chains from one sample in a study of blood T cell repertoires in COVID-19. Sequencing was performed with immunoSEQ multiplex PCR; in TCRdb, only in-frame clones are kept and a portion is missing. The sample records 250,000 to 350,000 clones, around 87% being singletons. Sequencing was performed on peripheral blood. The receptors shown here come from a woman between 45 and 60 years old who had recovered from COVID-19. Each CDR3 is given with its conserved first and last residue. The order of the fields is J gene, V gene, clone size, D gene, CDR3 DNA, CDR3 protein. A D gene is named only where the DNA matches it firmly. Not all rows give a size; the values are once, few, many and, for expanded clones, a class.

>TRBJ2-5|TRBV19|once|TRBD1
TGTGCCAGTAGCCCAGGGGGACAGCTCCAAGAGACCCAGTACTTC
CASSPGGQLQETQYF
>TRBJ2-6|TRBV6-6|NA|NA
TGTGCCAGCAGTTACAGCAGGGCTGGGGCCAACGTCCTGACTTTC
CASSYSRAGANVLTF
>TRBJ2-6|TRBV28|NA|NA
TGTGCCAGCAGATCTGACTTCAACGTCCTGACTTTC
CASRSDFNVLTF
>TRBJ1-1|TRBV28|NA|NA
TGTGCCAGCAGAATGAACGGGAACACTGAAGCTTTCTTT
CASRMNGNTEAFF
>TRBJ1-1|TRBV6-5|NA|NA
TGTGCCAGCAGCCCCCCGGGAGGGTTTGAAGCTTTCTTT
CASSPPGGFEAFF
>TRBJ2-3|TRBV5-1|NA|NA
TGCGCCAGCAGCTTTGAGACACCTAGCACAGATACGCAGTATTTT
CASSFETPSTDTQYF
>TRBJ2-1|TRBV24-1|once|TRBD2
TGTGCCACCAGTGACCCGGGACTAGCGGGGTTCAATGAGCAGTTCTTC
CATSDPGLAGFNEQFF
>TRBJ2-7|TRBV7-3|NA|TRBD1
TGTGCCAGCAGCTCCGGGACAGGGGCGCGGGAGCAGTACTTC
CASSSGTGAREQYF
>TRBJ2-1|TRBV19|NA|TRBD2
TGTGCCAGTAGTACAATCGCTACTGTAGCGGGAGCGTTTTACAATGAGCAGTTCTTC
CASSTIATVAGAFYNEQFF
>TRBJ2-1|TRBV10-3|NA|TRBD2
TGTGCCATCAGTTCTCGGACTAGCGGGATCGGAAATGAGCAGTTCTTC
CAISSRTSGIGNEQFF
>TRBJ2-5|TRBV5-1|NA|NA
TGCGCCAGCAGCTATTCGGAAGAGACCCAGTACTTC
CASSYSEETQYF
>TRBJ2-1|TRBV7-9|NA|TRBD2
TGTGCCAGCAGCTTCCCCCCCCGACTAGCGGGAGACCGGAGTGAGCAGTTCTTC
CASSFPPRLAGDRSEQFF
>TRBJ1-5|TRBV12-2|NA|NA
NA
CASRLTYSYGCNQPQHF
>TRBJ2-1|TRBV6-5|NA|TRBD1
TGTGCCAGTATAGACAGGGGGCGAGGAAATGAGCAGTTCTTC
CASIDRGRGNEQFF
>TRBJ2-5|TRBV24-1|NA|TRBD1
TGTGCCACCAGTGATTTAAAGACAGGGTTTAGAGAGACCCAGTACTTC
CATSDLKTGFRETQYF
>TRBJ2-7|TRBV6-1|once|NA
TGTGCCAGCAGTATCTCGACAGGAGAGGTTGGCGAGCAGTACTTC
CASSISTGEVGEQYF
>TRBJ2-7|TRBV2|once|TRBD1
TGTGCCAGCACGGGGGACAGGGTTAACGACGAGCAGTACTTC
CASTGDRVNDEQYF
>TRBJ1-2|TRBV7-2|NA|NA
TGTGCCAGCAGCTGGAACAGGTTGATTTCTCGCTACACCTTC
CASSWNRLISRYTF
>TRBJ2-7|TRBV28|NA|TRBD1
TGTGCCAGCACAGGGGGAGATATCGAGCAGTACTTC
CASTGGDIEQYF
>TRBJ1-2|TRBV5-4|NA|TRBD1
TGTGCCAGCAGCGCGGACAGGACCGGCTACACCTTC
CASSADRTGYTF
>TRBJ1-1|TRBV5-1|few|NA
TGCGCCAGCAGCTTAAACTGGGCCGTAGACACTGAAGCTTTCTTT
CASSLNWAVDTEAFF
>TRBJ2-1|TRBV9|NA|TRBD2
TGTGCCAGCAGCGTACTTGGCGGGAGCTCCTACAATGAGCAGTTCTTC
CASSVLGGSSYNEQFF
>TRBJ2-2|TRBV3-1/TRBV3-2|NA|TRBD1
TGTGCCAGCAGAGAAGGACAGGACACCGGGGAGCTGTTTTTT
CASREGQDTGELFF
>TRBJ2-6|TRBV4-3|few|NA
TGCGCCAGCAGCCCGGCGAGGGGGACCGTCGGGGCCAACGTCCTGACTTTC
CASSPARGTVGANVLTF
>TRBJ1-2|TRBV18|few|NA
TGTGCCAGCTCTCCGGGACTCCAAGCTAACTATGGCTACACCTTC
CASSPGLQANYGYTF
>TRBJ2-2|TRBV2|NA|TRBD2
TGTGCCAGCAGTAGGGGACTAGCGGGCGGGGAGCTGTTTTTT
CASSRGLAGGELFF
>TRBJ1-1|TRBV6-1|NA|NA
TGTGCCAGCAGTGAAGTCCAGCAGGTAGCGACTGAGGGCACTGAAGCTTTCTTT
CASSEVQQVATEGTEAFF
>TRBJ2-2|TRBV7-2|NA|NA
TGTGCCAGCAGCTATTGGCGGACGAACACCGGGGAGCTGTTTTTT
CASSYWRTNTGELFF
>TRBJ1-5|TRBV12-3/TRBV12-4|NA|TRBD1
TGTGCCAGCAGTCAGACAGGGACCCCCCAGCATTTT
CASSQTGTPQHF
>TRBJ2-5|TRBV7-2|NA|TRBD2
TGTGCCAGCAGCCGTGGACTAGCGGGAGGAGAGACCCAGTACTTC
CASSRGLAGGETQYF
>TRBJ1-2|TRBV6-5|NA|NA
TGTGCCAGCAGAGGACCCGGGGGATACTATGGCTACACCTTC
CASRGPGGYYGYTF
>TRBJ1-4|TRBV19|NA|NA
TGTGCCAGTAGTACCCAGGAGGGAAAACTGTTTTTT
CASSTQEGKLFF
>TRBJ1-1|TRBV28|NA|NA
TGTGCCAGCAGCCAGATGGTCGTGGTTCGTAACACTGAAGCTTTCTTT
CASSQMVVVRNTEAFF
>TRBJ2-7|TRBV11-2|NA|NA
TGTGCCAGCAGCTTAGTTGGGGCACAGTTCTACGAGCAGTACTTC
CASSLVGAQFYEQYF
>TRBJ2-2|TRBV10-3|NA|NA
TGTGCCATCAGTCCCCGGACGGGGGGCGGCAACACCGGGGAGCTGTTTTTT
CAISPRTGGGNTGELFF
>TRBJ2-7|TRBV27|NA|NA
TGTGCCAGCAGTTACCCTGATGGGAGCGAGCAGTACTTC
CASSYPDGSEQYF
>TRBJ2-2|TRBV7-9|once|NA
TGTGCCAGCAGCCCATCTAGTTACACCGGGGAGCTGTTTTTT
CASSPSSYTGELFF
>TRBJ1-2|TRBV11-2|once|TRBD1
TGTGCCAGCAGCTCAATCTCCGGGACAGGGACCTATGGCTACACCTTC
CASSSISGTGTYGYTF
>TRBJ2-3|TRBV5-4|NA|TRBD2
TGTGCCAGCAGCTTGTTGGTACTAGCGGGGGGTCTAAGCACAGATACGCAGTATTTT
CASSLLVLAGGLSTDTQYF
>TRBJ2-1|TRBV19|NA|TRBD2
TGTGCCAGTAGTATTTCGTTAGCGGGGTATTCCTACAATGAGCAGTTCTTC
CASSISLAGYSYNEQFF
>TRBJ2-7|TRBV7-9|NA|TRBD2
TGTGCCAGCAGCCCCAGCCTGGGAGGGACCTACGAGCAGTACTTC
CASSPSLGGTYEQYF
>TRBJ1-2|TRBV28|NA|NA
TGTGCCAGCAGTTTAGTGGACAGTTTTATGTACACCTTC
CASSLVDSFMYTF
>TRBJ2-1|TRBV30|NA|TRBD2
TGTGCCTGGAGCGAAGGAGGAGCGGGGGTCTACAATGAGCAGTTCTTC
CAWSEGGAGVYNEQFF
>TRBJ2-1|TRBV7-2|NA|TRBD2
TGTGCCAGCAGCTTCTCTAGCGGGGCATACAATGAGCAGTTCTTC
CASSFSSGAYNEQFF
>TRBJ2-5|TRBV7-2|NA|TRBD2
TGTGCCAGCAGCTTAATGGGGCGCGGGAGTCAGACCCAGTACTTC
CASSLMGRGSQTQYF
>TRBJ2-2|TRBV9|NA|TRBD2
TGTGCCAGCACAAGAGCGGGGGACAACACCGGGGAGCTGTTTTTT
CASTRAGDNTGELFF
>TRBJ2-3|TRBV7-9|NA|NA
TGTGCCAGCAGCTTATGGTTCGGTAGCGGAACAGATACGCAGTATTTT
CASSLWFGSGTDTQYF